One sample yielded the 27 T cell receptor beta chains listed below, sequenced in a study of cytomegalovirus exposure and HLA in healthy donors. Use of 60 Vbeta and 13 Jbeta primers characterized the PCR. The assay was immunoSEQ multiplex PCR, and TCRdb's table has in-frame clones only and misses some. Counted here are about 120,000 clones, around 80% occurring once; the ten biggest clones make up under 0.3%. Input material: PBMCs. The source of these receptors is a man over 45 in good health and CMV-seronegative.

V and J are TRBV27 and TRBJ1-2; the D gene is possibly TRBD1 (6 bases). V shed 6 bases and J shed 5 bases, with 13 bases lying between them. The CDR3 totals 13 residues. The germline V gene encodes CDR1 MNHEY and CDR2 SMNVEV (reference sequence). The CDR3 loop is CASRPGALYGYTF. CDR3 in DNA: TGTGCCAGCAGACCAGGGGCCCTTTATGGCTACACCTTC.

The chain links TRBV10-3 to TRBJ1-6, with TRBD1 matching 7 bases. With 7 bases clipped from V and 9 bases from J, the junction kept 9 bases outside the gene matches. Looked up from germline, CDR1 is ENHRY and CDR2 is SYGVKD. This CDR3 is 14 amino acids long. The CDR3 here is CAIMADRDRSPLHF. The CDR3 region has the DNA TGTGCCATCATGGCCGACAGGGATCGTTCACCCCTCCACTTT.

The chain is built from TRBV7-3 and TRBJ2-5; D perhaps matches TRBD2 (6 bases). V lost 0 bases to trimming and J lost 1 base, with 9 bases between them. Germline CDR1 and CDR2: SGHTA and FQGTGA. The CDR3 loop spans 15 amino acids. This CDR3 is CASSLTGGSQETQYF. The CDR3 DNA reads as TGTGCCAGCAGCTTAACCGGGGGTAGCCAAGAGACCCAGTACTTC.

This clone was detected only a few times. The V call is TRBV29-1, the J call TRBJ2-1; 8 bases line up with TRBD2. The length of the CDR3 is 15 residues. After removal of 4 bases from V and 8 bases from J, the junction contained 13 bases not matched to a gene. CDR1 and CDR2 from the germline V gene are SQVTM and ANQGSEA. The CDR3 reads CSVAKGGGLVHEQFF. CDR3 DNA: TGCAGCGTTGCCAAAGGGGGGGGACTAGTCCATGAGCAGTTCTTC.

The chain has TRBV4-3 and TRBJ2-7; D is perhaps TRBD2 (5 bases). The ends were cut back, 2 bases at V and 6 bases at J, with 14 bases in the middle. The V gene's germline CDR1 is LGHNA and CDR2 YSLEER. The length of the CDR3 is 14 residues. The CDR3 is CASSQIPYEGEQYF. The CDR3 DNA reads TGCGCCAGCAGCCAAATTCCCTATGAGGGCGAGCAGTACTTC.

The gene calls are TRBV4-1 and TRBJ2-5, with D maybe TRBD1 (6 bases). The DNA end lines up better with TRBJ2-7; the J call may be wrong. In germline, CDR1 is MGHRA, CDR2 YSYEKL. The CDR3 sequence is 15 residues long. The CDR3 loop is CASSQAGRGPYEQYF. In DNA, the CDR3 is TGCGCCAGCAGCCAGGCGGGCAGGGGCCCCTACGAGCAGTACTTC.

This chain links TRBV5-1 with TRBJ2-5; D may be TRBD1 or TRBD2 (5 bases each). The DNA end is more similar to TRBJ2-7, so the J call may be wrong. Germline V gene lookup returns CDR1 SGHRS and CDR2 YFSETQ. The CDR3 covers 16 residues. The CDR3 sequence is CASSPAGGMGAYEQYF. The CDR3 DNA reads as TGCGCCAGCAGCCCCGCGGGTGGAATGGGGGCCTACGAGCAGTACTTC.

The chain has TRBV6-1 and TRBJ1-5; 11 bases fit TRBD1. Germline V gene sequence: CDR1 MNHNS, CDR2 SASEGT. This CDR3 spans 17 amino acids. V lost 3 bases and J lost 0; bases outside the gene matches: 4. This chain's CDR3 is CASSEGTGGRSNQPQHF. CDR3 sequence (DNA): TGTGCCAGCAGTGAGGGGACAGGGGGTCGTAGCAATCAGCCCCAGCATTTT.

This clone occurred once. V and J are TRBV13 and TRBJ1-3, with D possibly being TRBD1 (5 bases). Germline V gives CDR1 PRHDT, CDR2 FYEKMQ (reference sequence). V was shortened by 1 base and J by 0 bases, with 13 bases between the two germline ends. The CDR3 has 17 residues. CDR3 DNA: TGTGCCAGCAGCTTAGTTTCCAGGGCCTACTCTGGAAACACCATATATTTT. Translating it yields CASSLVSRAYSGNTIYF.

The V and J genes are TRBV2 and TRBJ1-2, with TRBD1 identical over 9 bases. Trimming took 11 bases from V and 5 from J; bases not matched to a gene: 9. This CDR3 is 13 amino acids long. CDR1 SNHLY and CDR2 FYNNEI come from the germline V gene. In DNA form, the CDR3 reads TGTGCCGGCCGGACAGGGGTTGGTTATGGCTACACCTTC. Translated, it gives CAGRTGVGYGYTF.

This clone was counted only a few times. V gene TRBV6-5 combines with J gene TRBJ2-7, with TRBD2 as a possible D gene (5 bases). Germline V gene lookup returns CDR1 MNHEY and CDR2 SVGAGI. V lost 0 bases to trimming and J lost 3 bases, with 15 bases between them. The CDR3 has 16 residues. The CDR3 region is CASSYSNSPGYYEQYF. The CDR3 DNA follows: TGTGCCAGCAGTTACTCGAATTCCCCGGGGTACTACGAGCAGTACTTC.

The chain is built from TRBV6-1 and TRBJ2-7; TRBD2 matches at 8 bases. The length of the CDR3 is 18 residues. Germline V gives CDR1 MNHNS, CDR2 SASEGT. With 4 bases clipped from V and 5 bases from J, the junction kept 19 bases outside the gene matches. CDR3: CASSVSGTRVPLANEQYF. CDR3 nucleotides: TGTGCCAGCAGTGTATCCGGGACTAGAGTCCCGTTGGCCAACGAGCAGTACTTC.

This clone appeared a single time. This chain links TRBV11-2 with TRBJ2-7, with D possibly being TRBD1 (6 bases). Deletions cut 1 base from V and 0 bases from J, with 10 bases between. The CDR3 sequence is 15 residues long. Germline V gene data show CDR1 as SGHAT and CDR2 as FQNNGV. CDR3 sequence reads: CASSLGQGRSYEQYF. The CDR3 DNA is TGTGCCAGCAGCTTAGGGCAGGGGCGCTCCTACGAGCAGTACTTC. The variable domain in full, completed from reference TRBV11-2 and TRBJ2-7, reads EAGVAQSPRYKIIEKRQSVAFWCNPISGHATLYWYQQILGQGPKLLIQFQNNGVVDDSQLPKDRFSAERLKGVDSTLKIQPAKLEDSAVYLCASSLGQGRSYEQYFGPGTRLTVT.

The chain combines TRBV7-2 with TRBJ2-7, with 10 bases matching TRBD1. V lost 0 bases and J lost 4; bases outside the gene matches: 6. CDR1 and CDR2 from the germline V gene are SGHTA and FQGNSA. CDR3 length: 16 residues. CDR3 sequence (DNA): TGTGCCAGCAGCTTAGCAGCGGGACAGGGGTTGTACGAGCAGTACTTC. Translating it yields CASSLAAGQGLYEQYF.

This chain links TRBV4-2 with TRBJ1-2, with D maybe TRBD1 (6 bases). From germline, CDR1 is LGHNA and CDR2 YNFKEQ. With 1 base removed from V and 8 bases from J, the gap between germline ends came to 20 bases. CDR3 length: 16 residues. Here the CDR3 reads CASSQVGGAAAVGYTF. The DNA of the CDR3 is TGTGCCAGCAGCCAAGTAGGGGGGGCGGCGGCCGTAGGCTACACCTTC.

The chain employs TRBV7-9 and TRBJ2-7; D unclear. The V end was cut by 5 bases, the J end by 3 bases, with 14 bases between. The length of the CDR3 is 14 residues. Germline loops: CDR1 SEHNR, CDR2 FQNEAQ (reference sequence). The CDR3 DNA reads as TGTGCCAGCAGCCACCTCGGTGCGATCTACGAGCAGTACTTC. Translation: CASSHLGAIYEQYF.

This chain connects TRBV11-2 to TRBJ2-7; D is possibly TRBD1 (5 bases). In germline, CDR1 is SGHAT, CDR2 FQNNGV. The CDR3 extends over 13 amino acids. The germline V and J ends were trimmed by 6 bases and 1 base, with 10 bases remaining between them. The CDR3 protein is CASRWGFSYEQYF. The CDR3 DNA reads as TGTGCCAGCAGATGGGGCTTTTCCTACGAGCAGTACTTC.

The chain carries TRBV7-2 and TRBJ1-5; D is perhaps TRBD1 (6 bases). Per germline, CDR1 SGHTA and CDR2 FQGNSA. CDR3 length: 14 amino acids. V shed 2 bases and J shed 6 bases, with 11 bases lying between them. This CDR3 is CASSLRGRGQPQHF. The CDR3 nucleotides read TGTGCCAGCAGCTTAAGGGGCAGGGGTCAGCCCCAGCATTTT.

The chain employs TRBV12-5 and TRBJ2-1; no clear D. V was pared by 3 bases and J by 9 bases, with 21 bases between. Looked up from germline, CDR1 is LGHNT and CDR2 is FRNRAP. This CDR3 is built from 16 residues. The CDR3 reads CASGFITLSIGGEQFF. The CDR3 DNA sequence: TGTGCTAGTGGTTTTATCACCCTTAGCATAGGTGGTGAGCAGTTCTTC.

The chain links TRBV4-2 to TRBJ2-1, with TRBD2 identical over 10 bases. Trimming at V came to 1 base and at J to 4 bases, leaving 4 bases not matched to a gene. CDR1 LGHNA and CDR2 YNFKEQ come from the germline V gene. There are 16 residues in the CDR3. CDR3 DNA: TGTGCCAGCAGCCAAGTCCTAGCGGGGGATTACAATGAGCAGTTCTTC. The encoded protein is CASSQVLAGDYNEQFF.

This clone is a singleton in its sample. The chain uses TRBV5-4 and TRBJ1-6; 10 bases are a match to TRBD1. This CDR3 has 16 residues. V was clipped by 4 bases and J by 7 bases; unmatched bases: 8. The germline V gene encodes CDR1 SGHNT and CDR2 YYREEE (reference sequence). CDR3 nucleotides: TGTGCCAGCAGCGGAGGACAGGGGGTTCAGAATTCACCCCTCCACTTT. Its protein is CASSGGQGVQNSPLHF.

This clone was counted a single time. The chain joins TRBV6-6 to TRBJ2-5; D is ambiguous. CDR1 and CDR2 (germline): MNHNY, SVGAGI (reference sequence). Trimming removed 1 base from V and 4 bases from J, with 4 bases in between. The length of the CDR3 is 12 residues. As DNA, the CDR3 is TGTGCCAGCAGTTACTTACTAGAGACCCAGTACTTC. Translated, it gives CASSYLLETQYF.

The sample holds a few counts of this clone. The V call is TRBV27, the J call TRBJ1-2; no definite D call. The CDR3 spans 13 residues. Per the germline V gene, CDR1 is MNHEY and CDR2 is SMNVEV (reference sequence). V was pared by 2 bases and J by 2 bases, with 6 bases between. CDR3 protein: CASSLGQNYGYTF. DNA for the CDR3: TGTGCCAGCAGTTTAGGGCAGAACTATGGCTACACCTTC.

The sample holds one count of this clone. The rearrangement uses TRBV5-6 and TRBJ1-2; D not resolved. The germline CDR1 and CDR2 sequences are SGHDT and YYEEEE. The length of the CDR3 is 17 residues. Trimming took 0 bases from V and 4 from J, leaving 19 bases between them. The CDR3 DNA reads TGTGCCAGCAGCTTGGCCGCTTTAGGTCAGGATGTCTATGGCTACACCTTC. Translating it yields CASSLAALGQDVYGYTF.

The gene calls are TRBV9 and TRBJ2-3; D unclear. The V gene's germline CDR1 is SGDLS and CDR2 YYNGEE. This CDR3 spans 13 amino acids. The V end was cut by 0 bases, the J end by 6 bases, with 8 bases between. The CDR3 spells CASSVGGWDTQYF. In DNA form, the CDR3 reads TGTGCCAGCAGCGTAGGAGGTTGGGATACGCAGTATTTT.

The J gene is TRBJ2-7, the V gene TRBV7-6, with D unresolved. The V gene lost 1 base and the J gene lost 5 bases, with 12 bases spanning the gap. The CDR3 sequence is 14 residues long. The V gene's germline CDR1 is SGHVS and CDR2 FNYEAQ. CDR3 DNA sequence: TGTGCCAGCAGCTTAGTGCCCATAGCCCACGAGCAGTACTTC. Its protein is CASSLVPIAHEQYF. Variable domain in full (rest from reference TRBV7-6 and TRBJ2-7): GAGVSQSPRYKVTKRGQDVALRCDPISGHVSLYWYRQALGQGPEFLTYFNYEAQQDKSGLPNDRFSAERPEGSISTLTIQRTEQRDSAMYRCASSLVPIAHEQYFGPGTRLTVT.

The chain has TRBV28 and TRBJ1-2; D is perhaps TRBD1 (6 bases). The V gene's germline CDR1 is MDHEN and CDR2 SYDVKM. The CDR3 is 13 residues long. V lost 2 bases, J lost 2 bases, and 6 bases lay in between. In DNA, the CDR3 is TGTGCCAGCAGTTTACAGGGGAACTATGGCTACACCTTC. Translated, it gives CASSLQGNYGYTF.